This T cell receptor (beta chain) comes out of a study of T cell responses to AZD1222 COVID-19 vaccine. Study summary: The analysis combined second doses at about 4 or about 12 weeks.

The method was immunoSEQ multiplex PCR; TCRdb's version includes in-frame clones alone and lacks a portion of them. The sample lists approximately 130,000 clones, over 75% occurring once. Study results and limitations: Of the AZD1222 recipients, only 5 or 6 were seropositive at baseline. Unmutated variant regions are reportedly the target of nearly half of TCRs that are spike-specific.

The CDR3 has 15 amino acids. Germline assignment: CDR1 LNHDA and CDR2 SQIVND (reference sequence). V was pared by 6 bases and J by 1 base, with 15 bases between. A remark on this clone: What it recognizes is unknown.

Sequenced material: peripheral blood, taken on day 0 of AZD1222 vaccination. J is TRBJ1-1 and V is TRBV19, with D perhaps TRBD1 (6 bases). The clonotype originates from an adult in good health. The CDR3 DNA reads as TGTGCCAGTAGGTCGCCCGGGGGGCCGAACACTGAAGCTTTCTTT. Translating gives CASRSPGGPNTEAFF. The full variable domain, completed using reference TRBV19 and TRBJ1-1, is DGGITQSPKYLFRKEGQNVTLSCEQNLNHDAMYWYRQDPGQGLRLIYYSQIVNDFQKGDIAEGYSVSREKKESFPLTVTSAQKNPTAFYLCASRSPGGPNTEAFFGQGTRLTVV.